Below, 28 T cell receptor beta chains from the same sample are listed, as sequenced in a study of blood T cell repertoires in COVID-19. Libraries were prepared by immunoSEQ multiplex PCR; TCRdb keeps only in-frame clonotypes and omits some of them. Seen here are approximately 240,000 clones, about 85% observed once, and the top ten hold roughly 2.6%. The specimen was peripheral blood. These receptor sequences come from a man aged 45-65 years who had recovered from COVID-19.

This chain links TRBV20-1 with TRBJ1-5; 9 bases line up with TRBD1. The V gene's germline CDR1 is DFQATT and CDR2 SNEGSKA (reference sequence). CDR3 length: 17 amino acids. V trimming: 3 bases; J trimming: 1 base; junction bases outside the gene matches: 10. The CDR3 DNA reads as TGCAGTGCTAGTAAGGTGACAGGGGGAGCGAGCAATCAGCCCCAGCATTTT. Translating it yields CSASKVTGGASNQPQHF.

The genes are TRBV5-1 and TRBJ1-3; D remains unclear. This CDR3 region has 17 residues. Germline lookup yields CDR1 SGHRS and CDR2 YFSETQ. V dropped 1 base and J dropped 0 bases, with 14 bases sitting between them. The CDR3 DNA reads as TGCGCCAGCAGCTTGCCAGGCGCCCATAACTCTGGAAACACCATATATTTT. Residues: CASSLPGAHNSGNTIYF. The variable domain in full, with the rest retrieved from reference TRBV5-1 and TRBJ1-3, is KAGVTQTPRYLIKTRGQQVTLSCSPISGHRSVSWYQQTPGQGLQFLFEYFSETQRNKGNFPGRFSGRQFSNSRSEMNVSTLELGDSALYLCASSLPGAHNSGNTIYFGEGSWLTVV.

The genes are TRBV5-1 and TRBJ1-5; D call uncertain. The CDR3 length is 15 residues. The germline V gene encodes CDR1 SGHRS and CDR2 YFSETQ. With 3 bases removed from V and 4 bases from J, the gap between germline ends came to 14 bases. The CDR3 DNA reads as TGCGCCAGCAGCTCAAGTGGACTTAATAATCAGCCCCAGCATTTT. Protein sequence: CASSSSGLNNQPQHF.

J is TRBJ1-5 and V is TRBV4-1; no clear D. Deletions cut 1 base from V and 2 bases from J, with 21 bases between. The CDR3 runs to 19 residues. The V gene's germline CDR1 is MGHRA and CDR2 YSYEKL. The CDR3 DNA follows: TGCGCCAGCAGCCAAGGAACCGTCGGGATTATCGACGGCAATCAGCCCCAGCATTTT. As protein: CASSQGTVGIIDGNQPQHF.

The chain has TRBV5-1 and TRBJ2-7, with 10 bases matching TRBD1. This CDR3 region has 15 residues. J lost 4 bases, V lost 4 bases, and 8 bases had no gene match. Germline V gene sequence: CDR1 SGHRS, CDR2 YFSETQ. The CDR3 nucleotides are TGCGCCAGCAGCCCGACAGGGGGCGCGGAATACGAGCAGTACTTC. Translation gives CASSPTGGAEYEQYF.

The chain couples TRBV3-1 (or the pseudogene TRBV3-2) to TRBJ1-6; TRBD1 matches at 7 bases. CDR3 length: 14 residues. Germline V gene data show CDR1 as LGHDT and CDR2 as YNNKEL (reference sequence). V trimming: 5 bases; J trimming: 10 bases; junction bases outside the gene matches: 8. The CDR3 protein is CASSRDSGRSPLHF. In DNA form, the CDR3 reads TGTGCCAGCAGCAGGGACAGCGGTAGATCACCCCTCCACTTT.

V gene TRBV19 combines with J gene TRBJ2-1, with 8 bases that match TRBD2. Trimming cost V 8 bases and J 4 bases; bases outside gene matches: 10. This CDR3 contains 15 residues. Germline V CDR1 and CDR2: LNHDA, SQIVND (reference sequence). Here the CDR3 reads CASSWRLASYNEQFF. The CDR3 DNA follows: TGTGCCAGTTCTTGGAGACTAGCGAGTTACAATGAGCAGTTCTTC.

The V call is TRBV5-8, the J call TRBJ2-2, with 10 bases matching TRBD2. Germline CDR1 reads SGHTS; CDR2 reads YDEGEE. This CDR3 comprises 19 residues. J gave up 5 bases and V 2 bases, and 15 bases lay outside the gene matches. This CDR3 reads CASSFVKRASGSDTGELFF. The CDR3 bases are TGTGCCAGCAGCTTCGTTAAACGGGCTAGCGGGAGTGATACCGGGGAGCTGTTTTTT.

The chain is built from TRBV27 and TRBJ1-6; D might be TRBD1 (6 bases). The germline V gene has CDR1 MNHEY and CDR2 SMNVEV (reference sequence). The CDR3 totals 17 residues. Trimming cost V 0 bases and J 9 bases, with 18 bases left between them. The CDR3 DNA sequence: TGTGCCAGCAGTTTATCTGGACAGCCACGATTGGGTTCACCCCTCCACTTT. Protein: CASSLSGQPRLGSPLHF.

A few counts support this clone. This chain joins TRBV15 and TRBJ2-1, with D possibly TRBD2 on 5 matching bases. Trimming took 3 bases from V and 0 from J, leaving 15 bases between them. CDR1 and CDR2 (germline): LNHNV, YYDKDF (reference sequence). This CDR3 is 17 amino acids long. This chain's CDR3 is CATSRPETTLSYNEQFF. For the CDR3, the DNA is TGTGCCACCAGCAGGCCGGAGACTACACTCTCCTACAATGAGCAGTTCTTC.

V is TRBV18 and J is TRBJ2-1; 10 nucleotides match TRBD2. CDR1 is KGHSH, CDR2 LQKENI, per germline. CDR3 length: 15 residues. Trimming removed 6 bases from V and 4 bases from J; junction bases left unmatched: 6. The CDR3 sequence is CASSRSSGGYNEQFF. The DNA for the CDR3 is TGTGCCAGCTCCCGTTCTAGCGGGGGTTACAATGAGCAGTTCTTC.

V and J are TRBV9 and TRBJ2-1, with a possible D match to TRBD2 (5 bases). Looked up from germline, CDR1 is SGDLS and CDR2 is YYNGEE. There are 16 residues in the CDR3. The V end was cut by 0 bases, the J end by 2 bases, with 12 bases between. The CDR3 DNA is TGTGCCAGCAGCGTAGCTTTGGGAGTACCCTACAATGAGCAGTTCTTC. Translated: CASSVALGVPYNEQFF.

The chain couples TRBV25-1 to TRBJ1-2, with a weak D call TRBD1 (6 bases). V lost 4 bases and J lost 4, with 10 bases in between. The CDR3 runs to 13 residues. Germline loops: CDR1 MGHDK, CDR2 SYGVNS. CDR3 coding DNA: TGTGCCAGCAGTGCGGGGGGCGTCTATGGCTACACCTTC. Translated: CASSAGGVYGYTF.

The V and J genes are TRBV29-1 and TRBJ2-1; 12 bases match TRBD2. After removal of 2 bases from V and 3 bases from J, the junction contained 17 bases not matched to a gene. CDR3 length: 20 amino acids. Germline V gives CDR1 SQVTM, CDR2 ANQGSEA. The CDR3 nucleotides are TGCAGCGTTGAACTGAGTGGGACTAGCGGGCGTAGGAGGGTCTACAATGAGCAGTTCTTC. It specifies CSVELSGTSGRRRVYNEQFF.

V usage is TRBV27 and J usage is TRBJ2-7; D gene unclear. Germline-derived CDR1 and CDR2 are MNHEY and SMNVEV (reference sequence). This CDR3 has 14 amino acids. V shed 5 bases and J shed 4 bases, with 15 bases lying between them. This chain's CDR3 is CASSPTGSIYEQYF. The DNA for the CDR3 is TGTGCCAGCAGTCCCACCGGGTCTATTTACGAGCAGTACTTC.

J is TRBJ2-1 and V is TRBV6-5, with a weak D call TRBD1 (6 bases). CDR3 length equals 14 residues. The V end lost 4 bases, the J end lost 5 bases, and 12 bases lay between the germline ends. CDR1 and CDR2 (germline): MNHEY, SVGAGI. The chain's CDR3 is CASSFGTQNNEQFF. For the CDR3, the DNA is TGTGCCAGCAGTTTCGGGACACAAAACAATGAGCAGTTCTTC.

This clone was found a few times. The genes are TRBV7-9 and TRBJ1-6, with TRBD1 matching 9 bases. V trimming: 5 bases; J trimming: 9 bases; junction bases outside the gene matches: 5. Germline V CDR1 and CDR2: SEHNR, FQNEAQ (reference sequence). The CDR3 covers 14 residues. The CDR3 coding sequence is TGTGCCAGCAGCCCGGACAGGGGATCTTCACCCCTCCACTTT. It translates to CASSPDRGSSPLHF.

The chain links TRBV28 to TRBJ2-4; 7 bases match TRBD1. The CDR3 runs to 17 residues. Germline CDR1 reads MDHEN; CDR2 reads SYDVKM. J lost 1 base, V lost 5 bases, and 11 bases had no gene match. The CDR3 reads CASSRDRGVLAKNIQYF. Here the CDR3 DNA reads TGTGCCAGCAGTAGGGACAGAGGGGTTCTGGCCAAAAACATTCAGTACTTC. Complete variable domain (other parts from reference TRBV28 and TRBJ2-4): DVKVTQSSRYLVKRTGEKVFLECVQDMDHENMFWYRQDPGLGLRLIYFSYDVKMKEKGDIPEGYSVSREKKERFSLILESASTNQTSMYLCASSRDRGVLAKNIQYFGAGTRLSVL.

This clone was counted a single time. V gene TRBV24-1 combines with J gene TRBJ1-2; D possibly corresponds to TRBD1 (6 bases). Trimming left V 4 bases short and J 2 bases short, with 13 bases between. The CDR3 is 15 residues long. Germline CDR1 KGHDR, CDR2 SFDVKD. In DNA form, the CDR3 reads TGTGCCACCAGTGACTACAGGGTTCCAAACTATGGCTACACCTTC. The encoded protein is CATSDYRVPNYGYTF.

The chain combines TRBV11-1 with TRBJ2-1, with D unresolved. Trimming left V 0 bases short and J 0 bases short, with 9 bases between. CDR1 and CDR2 from the germline V gene are SGHAT and FQDESV (reference sequence). This CDR3 has 16 residues. CDR3 in DNA: TGTGCCAGCAGCTTAGCGCGTGGGCTCTCCTACAATGAGCAGTTCTTC. It codes for CASSLARGLSYNEQFF.

The chain links TRBV6-1 to TRBJ2-7; TRBD2 aligns across 14 bases. The CDR3 is 16 residues long. Looked up from germline, CDR1 is MNHNS and CDR2 is SASEGT. The V segment lost 4 bases and the J segment 3 bases; nucleotides outside the gene matches: 5. CDR3 region: CASSARLAGGSYEQYF. The DNA for the CDR3 is TGTGCCAGCAGTGCTCGACTAGCGGGAGGGAGCTACGAGCAGTACTTC.

The table lists this clone with a count of one. CDR3 sequence: CASSLLTGGWYEQYF. Written as DNA, the CDR3 is TGTGCCAGCAGCTTATTGACAGGGGGCTGGTACGAGCAGTACTTC. The chain uses TRBV13 and TRBJ2-7; TRBD1 matches 10 bases. This CDR3 has 15 residues. V was clipped by 2 bases and J by 4 bases; unmatched bases: 5. The germline V gene has CDR1 PRHDT and CDR2 FYEKMQ (reference sequence).

The J gene is TRBJ1-1, the V gene TRBV7-8; no clear D gene. This CDR3 region has 17 residues. V lost 2 bases and J 1 base, leaving 17 bases between the germline ends. Germline loops: CDR1 SGHVS, CDR2 FQNEAQ. In nucleotides, the CDR3 is TGTGCCAGCAGCTTATGGCAGGCTAACCTGGCGAACACTGAAGCTTTCTTT. It yields the protein CASSLWQANLANTEAFF. The variable domain in full, with the rest retrieved from reference TRBV7-8 and TRBJ1-1, is GAGVSQSPRYKVAKRGQDVALRCDPISGHVSLFWYQQALGQGPEFLTYFQNEAQLDKSGLPSDRFFAERPEGSVSTLKIQRTQQEDSAVYLCASSLWQANLANTEAFFGQGTRLTVV.

J is TRBJ2-3 and V is TRBV29-1; tentative D call: TRBD1 (7 bases). Germline CDR1 reads SQVTM; CDR2 reads ANQGSEA. The CDR3 runs 13 residues. V lost 7 bases and J lost 3, with 14 bases in between. The CDR3 region is CSGQGRGTDTQYF. CDR3 coding DNA: TGCAGCGGACAGGGACGGGGGACAGATACGCAGTATTTT.

The gene calls are TRBV7-2 and TRBJ2-5; TRBD2 aligns across 7 bases. Germline V lookup: CDR1 SGHTA, CDR2 FQGNSA. The CDR3 contains 14 residues. Trimming took 6 bases from V and 2 from J; bases not matched to a gene: 6. The chain's CDR3 is CASRPSGNQETQYF. The CDR3 region has the DNA TGTGCCAGCAGACCCAGCGGGAATCAAGAGACCCAGTACTTC. The full variable domain, in which reference TRBV7-2 and TRBJ2-5 provide the parts outside the CDR3, is GAGVSQSPSNKVTEKGKDVELRCDPISGHTALYWYRQSLGQGLEFLIYFQGNSAPDKSGLPSDRFSAERTGGSVSTLTIQRTQQEDSAVYLCASRPSGNQETQYFGPGTRLLVL.

The chain is built from TRBV9 and TRBJ2-5; 8 nucleotides agree with TRBD2. The CDR3 is 13 residues long. Germline-derived CDR1 and CDR2 are SGDLS and YYNGEE. The J segment lost 5 bases and the V segment lost 4 bases, leaving 4 bases of the junction unmatched. The CDR3 DNA follows: TGTGCCAGCAGCTTCAGCGGGAGTGAGACCCAGTACTTC. This gives the protein CASSFSGSETQYF.

This clone was detected once. The V call is TRBV6-5, the J call TRBJ2-5; possible D gene TRBD2, 6 bases. V was trimmed by 6 bases and J by 2 bases, leaving 13 bases between them. The V gene's germline CDR1 is MNHEY and CDR2 SVGAGI. The CDR3 consists of 14 residues. CDR3 in DNA: TGTGCCAGCAGAAAACTAGCAGGACAAGAGACCCAGTACTTC. Its translation is CASRKLAGQETQYF.

This clone appeared once. The rearrangement joins TRBV18 to TRBJ2-7, with D uncertain. This CDR3 has 12 amino acids. Germline V lookup: CDR1 KGHSH, CDR2 LQKENI. Trimming cost V 2 bases and J 6 bases, with 8 bases left between them. CDR3 DNA sequence: TGTGCCAGCTCACCAGTCAGTGGCGAGCAGTACTTC. It codes for CASSPVSGEQYF.